Shown below are 29 T cell receptor beta chains from a single sample sequenced in a study of control samples from healthy donors and cancer patients (dated by TCRdb to 2018 to 2021). Library preparation was by the immunoSEQ multiplex PCR assay. Held by TCRdb, this immuneACCESS table contains in-frame sequences only and omits some clones. Under half of the omission traces to an unresolved V gene where checked; the cause of the rest is unknown. The sample profile shows more than 75,000 clones; about 81% of them were found once. The ten most abundant clones make up over 30% of the sample. The source material was PBMCs. Source of these receptors: a man aged 65 to 79 with lung cancer.

The V gene is TRBV5-1, the J gene TRBJ1-1, with 7 bases matching TRBD1. This CDR3 has 18 amino acids. V dropped 0 bases and J dropped 2; count of bases not matched to a gene: 13. CDR1 and CDR2 (germline): SGHRS, YFSETQ. This chain's CDR3 is CASSLAGQVSVSNTEAFF. The CDR3 DNA is TGCGCCAGCAGCTTGGCCGGACAGGTTTCAGTCTCCAACACTGAAGCTTTCTTT.

The J gene is TRBJ2-5, the V gene TRBV7-3, with TRBD2 matching over 8 bases. This CDR3 is 15 amino acids long. Germline V CDR1 and CDR2: SGHTA, FQGTGA. The ends lost 3 bases at V and 2 bases at J; junction bases unmatched: 5. The CDR3 DNA reads TGTGCCAGCAGCTTTTTCGGGACTAGACAAGAGACCCAGTACTTC. Translating gives CASSFFGTRQETQYF.

The chain couples TRBV23-1 to TRBJ1-5, with 7 bases fitting TRBD1. TRBV23-1 is treated as an ORF (open reading frame) with a function not yet certain. The J segment lost 1 base and the V segment lost 7 bases, leaving 10 bases of the junction unmatched. CDR3 length equals 16 residues. The CDR3 bases are TGCGCCAGCACCCAGGACCCGACAGGGAGCAATCAGCCCCAGCATTTT. Its translation: CASTQDPTGSNQPQHF.

This clone was seen a handful of times. The chain joins TRBV12-5 to TRBJ1-2; D is ambiguous. Germline V gene data show CDR1 as LGHNT and CDR2 as FRNRAP. Trimming cost V 2 bases and J 8 bases, with 9 bases left between them. The CDR3 runs to 12 residues. DNA of the CDR3: TGTGCTAGTGGTTTGTGGGTCGACGGCTACACCTTC. This sequence encodes CASGLWVDGYTF.

The chain recombines TRBV6-5 with TRBJ1-2; D ambiguous. The CDR3 covers 15 residues. Trimming shortened V by 2 bases and J by 4 bases, and 14 bases separated the two germline ends. Germline-derived CDR1 and CDR2 are MNHEY and SVGAGI. CDR3 nucleotide sequence: TGTGCCAGCAGTTACGGGAGCCCGGAGGGCTATGGCTACACCTTC. Translating gives CASSYGSPEGYGYTF.

The V and J genes are TRBV7-3 and TRBJ1-1; no clear D gene. The CDR3 is made up of 15 amino acids. With 1 base removed from V and 0 bases from J, the gap between germline ends came to 9 bases. Germline CDR1 reads SGHTA; CDR2 reads FQGTGA. The CDR3 loop reads CASSLMGPMNTEAFF. In DNA, the CDR3 is TGTGCCAGCAGCTTAATGGGTCCAATGAACACTGAAGCTTTCTTT. Complete variable domain (other parts from reference TRBV7-3 and TRBJ1-1): GAGVSQTPSNKVTEKGKYVELRCDPISGHTALYWYRQSLGQGPEFLIYFQGTGAADDSGLPNDRFFAVRPEGSVSTLKIQRTERGDSAVYLCASSLMGPMNTEAFFGQGTRLTVV.

The CDR3 reads CASSLEASGGIDTQYF. CDR3 in DNA: TGTGCCAGCAGCTTGGAAGCTAGCGGGGGTATAGATACGCAGTATTTT. The chain has TRBV5-4 and TRBJ2-3; 10 bases line up with TRBD2. From germline, CDR1 is SGHNT and CDR2 YYREEE (reference sequence). V lost 0 bases, J lost 5 bases, and 6 bases stayed unmatched. CDR3 length equals 16 residues.

This chain links TRBV24-1 with TRBJ1-2; possible D gene TRBD1, 5 bases. CDR1 KGHDR and CDR2 SFDVKD come from the germline V gene. CDR3 length: 12 amino acids. The germline V and J ends were trimmed by 9 bases and 8 bases, with 15 bases remaining between them. CDR3 DNA sequence: TGTGCCACCGGGGTTGGGGCCGGGGGCTACACCTTC. Encoded protein: CATGVGAGGYTF.

This clone was found once. The chain couples TRBV15 to TRBJ2-2; D may match TRBD1 or TRBD2 (5 bases each). The CDR3 is 16 residues long. Deletions cut 3 bases from V and 6 bases from J, with 17 bases between. Germline loops: CDR1 LNHNV, CDR2 YYDKDF (reference sequence). CDR3 loop: CATSSPRGLNPGELFF. The CDR3 nucleotides read TGTGCCACCAGCAGTCCTCGGGGCCTCAATCCCGGGGAGCTGTTTTTT.

This clone was counted a few times. The chain recombines TRBV29-1 with TRBJ2-3; the match to TRBD2 covers 12 bases. CDR1 and CDR2 (germline): SQVTM, ANQGSEA. CDR3 size: 15 residues. Trimming cost V 7 bases and J 7 bases; bases outside gene matches: 12. The CDR3 nucleotides are TGCAGCGAAGAGGAGGCTAGCGGGGGGGCAAATACGCAGTATTTT. Residues: CSEEEASGGANTQYF.

The sample holds a few counts of this clone. The genes are TRBV6-5 and TRBJ1-2; D possibly corresponds to TRBD1 (6 bases). The CDR3 totals 13 residues. Trimming stripped 4 bases from V and 4 bases from J, with 10 bases between. Germline-derived CDR1 and CDR2 are MNHEY and SVGAGI. DNA for the CDR3: TGTGCCAGCAGTTCGACGACAGGCTATGGCTACACCTTC. It encodes CASSSTTGYGYTF.

This clone was counted between two and nine times. The genes are TRBV5-8 and TRBJ2-7, with TRBD1 identical over 9 bases. This CDR3 region has 14 residues. The V and J ends lost 0 bases and 5 bases, in that order; junction bases with no gene match: 3. Germline assignment: CDR1 SGHTS and CDR2 YDEGEE. The CDR3 sequence: CASSLANRGHEQYF. CDR3 sequence (DNA): TGTGCCAGCAGCTTGGCTAACAGGGGGCACGAGCAGTACTTC.

The genes are TRBV29-1 and TRBJ1-2, with a possible D match to TRBD1 (6 bases). Germline V gene sequence: CDR1 SQVTM, CDR2 ANQGSEA. The CDR3 has 13 residues. V was pared by 6 bases and J by 8 bases, with 19 bases between. This chain's CDR3 is CSVGRRTAPGYTF. Here the CDR3 DNA reads TGCAGCGTGGGCCGTCGGACAGCGCCCGGCTACACCTTC.

This clone was counted only a few times. This chain connects TRBV2 to TRBJ1-2; D call uncertain. The V end was cut by 3 bases, the J end by 5 bases, with 10 bases between. Germline V CDR1 and CDR2: SNHLY, FYNNEI. The CDR3 runs 13 residues. The CDR3 DNA follows: TGTGCCAGCAGTGATGGCCAAAAATATGGCTACACCTTC. Protein product: CASSDGQKYGYTF.

Notes on this clone: The same CDR3 also results from other DNA sequences found in this sample. This chain links TRBV5-1 with TRBJ1-1; D unresolved. CDR3 length: 14 residues. Trimming shortened V by 0 bases and J by 1 base, and 7 bases separated the two germline ends. Germline CDR1 and CDR2: SGHRS and YFSETQ. CDR3 nucleotides: TGCGCCAGCAGCTTGGCAGGAGGGAACACTGAAGCTTTCTTT. Translating it yields CASSLAGGNTEAFF.

This clone is a singleton in its sample. The V and J genes are TRBV7-2 and TRBJ1-1, with D possibly being TRBD1 (6 bases). The CDR3 covers 13 residues. V was pared by 3 bases and J by 5 bases, with 10 bases between. Germline V CDR1 and CDR2: SGHTA, FQGNSA. The CDR3 region is CASSFQGGTEAFF. The DNA for the CDR3 is TGTGCCAGCAGCTTTCAAGGGGGGACTGAAGCTTTCTTT.

The sample holds one count of this clone. V usage is TRBV2 and J usage is TRBJ2-2; D is undetermined. The CDR3 loop spans 12 amino acids. The V end lost 5 bases, the J end lost 3 bases, and 4 bases lay between the germline ends. CDR1 SNHLY and CDR2 FYNNEI come from the germline V gene. The CDR3 DNA is TGTGCCAGCAGTAGGGACACCGGGGAGCTGTTTTTT. Translating gives CASSRDTGELFF.

The gene calls are TRBV6-6 and TRBJ2-5; 12 bases align to TRBD1. CDR1 is MNHNY and CDR2 is SVGAGI in the germline V gene (reference sequence). The CDR3 contains 14 residues. With V trimmed by 6 bases and J by 4 bases, 3 bases remained unmatched. CDR3 protein: CASSWDRGRETQYF. The CDR3 nucleotides read TGTGCCAGCAGCTGGGACAGGGGGCGAGAGACCCAGTACTTC.

This chain connects TRBV30 to TRBJ1-5; D is uncertain. The V end was cut by 2 bases, the J end by 0 bases, with 11 bases between. Per germline, CDR1 GTSNPN and CDR2 SVGIG (reference sequence). CDR3 length: 15 amino acids. This CDR3 reads CAWSLARRSNQPQHF. The CDR3 nucleotides read TGTGCCTGGAGTCTCGCCAGGCGTAGCAATCAGCCCCAGCATTTT.

This chain links TRBV4-1 with TRBJ1-2; D possibly corresponds to TRBD1 (5 bases). Trimming took 0 bases from V and 0 from J, leaving 8 bases between them. The germline V gene has CDR1 MGHRA and CDR2 YSYEKL. CDR3 length: 15 residues. The CDR3 reads CASSQDSGSNYGYTF. The CDR3 DNA sequence: TGCGCCAGCAGCCAAGATTCAGGGTCTAACTATGGCTACACCTTC.

This chain uses TRBV11-2 with TRBJ1-1; no firm D call. Germline values: CDR1 SGHAT, CDR2 FQNNGV. Trimming took 2 bases from V and 0 from J, leaving 10 bases between them. CDR3 size: 15 residues. The DNA for the CDR3 is TGTGCCAGCAGCTTAAATAGGGTGGTGAACACTGAAGCTTTCTTT. Protein: CASSLNRVVNTEAFF.

The CDR3 nucleotides read TGCGCCAGCAGTGTGACTAGCGGCTTTAGCGGGGAGCTGTTTTTT. Translation: CASSVTSGFSGELFF. This sequence joins TRBV10-2 and TRBJ2-2; 9 nucleotides agree with TRBD2. CDR1 is WSHSY and CDR2 is SAAADI in the germline V gene. The J segment lost 7 bases and the V segment lost 4 bases, leaving 7 bases of the junction unmatched. This CDR3 has 15 residues.

This clone showed up just once. Different DNA sequences within this sample yield the same CDR3. V and J are TRBV6-1 and TRBJ2-7; 8 positions agree with TRBD2. Per germline, CDR1 MNHNS and CDR2 SASEGT. The CDR3 is made up of 14 amino acids. The trim removed 0 bases at V and 7 bases at J, leaving 5 bases unmatched. The chain's CDR3 is CASSEARGVGEQYF. The CDR3 bases are TGTGCCAGCAGTGAAGCGCGGGGGGTGGGGGAGCAGTACTTC.

This chain connects TRBV2 to TRBJ2-7; perhaps D is TRBD1 or TRBD2 (5 bases each). Trimming took 4 bases from V and 4 from J, leaving 14 bases between them. The CDR3 runs 14 residues. The germline V gene encodes CDR1 SNHLY and CDR2 FYNNEI. The CDR3 here is CASSAFPGRYEQYF. The CDR3 DNA follows: TGTGCCAGCAGTGCCTTTCCGGGGCGGTACGAGCAGTACTTC.

The chain is built from TRBV9 and TRBJ1-1; 7 nucleotides line up with TRBD1. V trimming: 0 bases; J trimming: 0 bases; junction bases outside the gene matches: 8. The CDR3 is 17 amino acids. Germline V gives CDR1 SGDLS, CDR2 YYNGEE. The CDR3 sequence: CASSVGAGGAVNTEAFF. CDR3 coding DNA: TGTGCCAGCAGCGTAGGGGCAGGGGGGGCCGTGAACACTGAAGCTTTCTTT. Using reference TRBV9 and TRBJ1-1 for the parts outside the CDR3, the full variable domain is DSGVTQTPKHLITATGQRVTLRCSPRSGDLSVYWYQQSLDQGLQFLIQYYNGEERAKGNILERFSAQQFPDLHSELNLSSLELGDSALYFCASSVGAGGAVNTEAFFGQGTRLTVV.

V is TRBV20-1 and J is TRBJ1-3; D is undetermined. Germline loops: CDR1 DFQATT, CDR2 SNEGSKA (reference sequence). The CDR3 is 13 amino acids. Trimming pared 3 bases from V and 0 bases from J, leaving 6 bases between. CDR3 nucleotide sequence: TGCAGTGCTAGTTCTTTCTCTGGAAACACCATATATTTT. As protein: CSASSFSGNTIYF.

The genes are TRBV7-3 and TRBJ1-1; perhaps TRBD1 as D (6 bases). The CDR3 has 13 amino acids. CDR1 and CDR2 from the germline V gene are SGHTA and FQGTGA. V lost 2 bases to trimming and J lost 8 bases, with 12 bases between them. CDR3 DNA sequence: TGTGCCAGCAGCTTAGACAGGCGGAGAGAAGCTTTCTTT. Translation gives CASSLDRRREAFF.

This chain joins TRBV7-8 and TRBJ1-2; D is uncertain. CDR3 length: 13 residues. CDR1 SGHVS and CDR2 FQNEAQ come from the germline V gene. Trimming shortened V by 5 bases and J by 6 bases, and 13 bases separated the two germline ends. Written as DNA, the CDR3 is TGTGCCAGCAGCACGTCCTATGGGGATGGCTACACCTTC. Translation: CASSTSYGDGYTF.

V gene TRBV18 combines with J gene TRBJ2-7; 7 bases map to TRBD1. V lost 1 base to trimming and J lost 5 bases; unmatched junction nucleotides: 11. The germline gives CDR1 KGHSH, CDR2 LQKENI. This CDR3 region has 16 residues. Written as DNA, the CDR3 is TGTGCCAGCTCACCACTGGAAGGGGGCCAGGTAAACGAGCAGTACTTC. Its protein product is CASSPLEGGQVNEQYF.